A single sample gave rise to the 11 T cell receptor beta chains below, sequenced in a study of cytomegalovirus exposure and HLA in healthy donors. With 60 Vbeta and 13 Jbeta primers, the PCR was carried out. The data were produced by immunoSEQ multiplex PCR, yet TCRdb's version contains in-frame clones alone and is incomplete. The sample shows some 140,000 clones, approximately 10% of them seen only once. Sequencing was performed on PBMCs. The origin of the receptors is a woman in her thirties or forties in good health and CMV-seropositive.

The chain is built from TRBV2 and TRBJ1-1, with D unresolved. The CDR3 has 13 amino acids. Per the germline V gene, CDR1 is SNHLY and CDR2 is FYNNEI. V lost 6 bases and J lost 10, with 18 bases in between. The CDR3 nucleotides read TGTGCCAGCAGGAAAGGTGAGGGTCTGGGAGCTTTCTTT. Translating it yields CASRKGEGLGAFF.

A few counts support this clone. The chain recombines TRBV19 with TRBJ2-3; D perhaps matches TRBD2 (6 bases). The V gene's germline CDR1 is LNHDA and CDR2 SQIVND (reference sequence). The CDR3 has 15 residues. With 5 bases removed from V and 2 bases from J, the gap between germline ends came to 14 bases. The CDR3 protein is CASSPLGGPTDTQYF. CDR3 nucleotides: TGTGCCAGTAGTCCTCTGGGAGGACCCACAGATACGCAGTATTTT.

The chain recombines TRBV5-1 with TRBJ2-1, with 9 bases fitting TRBD2. Germline V gene sequence: CDR1 SGHRS, CDR2 YFSETQ. Trimming at V came to 0 bases and at J to 7 bases, leaving 11 bases not matched to a gene. The CDR3 spans 17 residues. The CDR3 DNA is TGCGCCAGCAGCTTGGGAGTGATAGCGGGGGCTCGGAATGAGCAGTTCTTC. This translates into CASSLGVIAGARNEQFF. Supplemented by reference TRBV5-1 and TRBJ2-1, the full variable domain reads KAGVTQTPRYLIKTRGQQVTLSCSPISGHRSVSWYQQTPGQGLQFLFEYFSETQRNKGNFPGRFSGRQFSNSRSEMNVSTLELGDSALYLCASSLGVIAGARNEQFFGPGTRLTVL.

This clone occurred a few times. The V and J genes are TRBV5-1 and TRBJ2-1, with TRBD1 as a possible D gene (6 bases). The CDR3 contains 14 residues. Germline loops: CDR1 SGHRS, CDR2 YFSETQ. Trimming left V 0 bases short and J 3 bases short, with 7 bases between. The CDR3 DNA reads TGCGCCAGCAGCTTGGGGGACAACTACAATGAGCAGTTCTTC. Its protein is CASSLGDNYNEQFF.

This chain links TRBV19 with TRBJ2-5, with 12 bases that match TRBD2. J lost 3 bases, V lost 3 bases, and 5 bases had no gene match. Looked up from germline, CDR1 is LNHDA and CDR2 is SQIVND (reference sequence). The CDR3 is made up of 16 amino acids. CDR3: CASSIGSSGGEETQYF. The CDR3, as DNA: TGTGCCAGTAGTATCGGGTCTAGCGGGGGGGAAGAGACCCAGTACTTC.

This clone has a handful of counts. This rearrangement joins TRBV2 to TRBJ2-7, with 8 bases aligning to TRBD2. Trimming at V came to 5 bases and at J to 4 bases, leaving 13 bases not matched to a gene. Looked up from germline, CDR1 is SNHLY and CDR2 is FYNNEI. This CDR3 is 16 amino acids long. The DNA for the CDR3 is TGTGCCAGCAGTAAATTGACTAGCGTTACTAGGTACGAGCAGTACTTC. Translating gives CASSKLTSVTRYEQYF.

This rearrangement joins TRBV2 to TRBJ2-7; D perhaps matches TRBD2 (5 bases). This CDR3 has 13 residues. Trimming pared 9 bases from V and 0 bases from J, leaving 12 bases between. In germline, CDR1 is SNHLY, CDR2 FYNNEI. CDR3 loop: CARSLGPSYEQYF. The DNA for the CDR3 is TGTGCCAGGTCACTAGGCCCCTCCTACGAGCAGTACTTC.

The chain is built from TRBV25-1 and TRBJ2-1; 7 bases are shared with TRBD2. Germline V gives CDR1 MGHDK, CDR2 SYGVNS. The CDR3 is 14 amino acids. Trimming removed 0 bases from V and 9 bases from J; junction bases left unmatched: 5. The CDR3 sequence is CASSEYLPGGEQFF. CDR3 nucleotides: TGTGCCAGCAGTGAATATTTGCCGGGAGGTGAGCAGTTCTTC.

This chain links TRBV7-9 with TRBJ2-7; maybe TRBD1 (5 bases). The CDR3 length is 13 residues. Deletions cut 5 bases from V and 5 bases from J, with 13 bases between. In germline, CDR1 is SEHNR, CDR2 FQNEAQ (reference sequence). The CDR3 here is CASSPKSRDEQYF. The CDR3 bases are TGTGCCAGCAGCCCTAAGAGCAGGGACGAGCAGTACTTC.

This clone was counted a few times. The chain combines TRBV29-1 with TRBJ2-2, with no clear D. Germline assignment: CDR1 SQVTM and CDR2 ANQGSEA. The CDR3 contains 13 residues. Trimming took 0 bases from V and 4 from J, leaving 6 bases between them. The CDR3 nucleotides read TGCAGCGTTGAAGATTGGGCCACCGGGGAGCTGTTTTTT. Its protein product is CSVEDWATGELFF.

This clone was counted between two and nine times. The chain joins TRBV5-1 to TRBJ2-5; D remains unclear. V was shortened by 2 bases and J by 2 bases, with 10 bases between the two germline ends. This CDR3 contains 14 residues. Germline V gene data show CDR1 as SGHRS and CDR2 as YFSETQ. The CDR3 is CASSLQQLQETQYF. The CDR3, as DNA: TGCGCCAGCAGCTTACAACAATTACAAGAGACCCAGTACTTC. Full variable domain (missing parts from reference TRBV5-1 and TRBJ2-5): KAGVTQTPRYLIKTRGQQVTLSCSPISGHRSVSWYQQTPGQGLQFLFEYFSETQRNKGNFPGRFSGRQFSNSRSEMNVSTLELGDSALYLCASSLQQLQETQYFGPGTRLLVL.